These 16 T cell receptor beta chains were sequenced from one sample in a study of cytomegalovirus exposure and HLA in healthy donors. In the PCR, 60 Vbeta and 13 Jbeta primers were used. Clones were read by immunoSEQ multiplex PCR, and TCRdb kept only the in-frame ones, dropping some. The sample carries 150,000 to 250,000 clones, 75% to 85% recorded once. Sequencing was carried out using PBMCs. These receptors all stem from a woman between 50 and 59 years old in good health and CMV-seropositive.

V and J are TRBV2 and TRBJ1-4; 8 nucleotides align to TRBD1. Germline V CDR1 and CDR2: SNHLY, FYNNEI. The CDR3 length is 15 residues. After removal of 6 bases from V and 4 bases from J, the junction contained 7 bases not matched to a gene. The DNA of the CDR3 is TGTGCCAGCAGGGGGACAGGAAGTATTAATGAAAAACTGTTTTTT. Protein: CASRGTGSINEKLFF. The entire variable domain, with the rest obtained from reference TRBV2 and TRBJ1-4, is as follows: EPEVTQTPSHQVTQMGQEVILRCVPISNHLYFYWYRQILGQKVEFLVSFYNNEISEKSEIFDDQFSVERPDGSNFTLKIRSTKLEDSAMYFCASRGTGSINEKLFFGSGTQLSVL.

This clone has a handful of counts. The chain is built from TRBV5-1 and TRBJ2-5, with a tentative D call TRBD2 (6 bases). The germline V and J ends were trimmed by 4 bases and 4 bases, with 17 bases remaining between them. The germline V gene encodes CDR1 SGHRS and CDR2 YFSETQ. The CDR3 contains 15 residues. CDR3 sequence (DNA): TGCGCCAGCAGCGTCTCCGAGGGGCGGGGAGAGACCCAGTACTTC. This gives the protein CASSVSEGRGETQYF.

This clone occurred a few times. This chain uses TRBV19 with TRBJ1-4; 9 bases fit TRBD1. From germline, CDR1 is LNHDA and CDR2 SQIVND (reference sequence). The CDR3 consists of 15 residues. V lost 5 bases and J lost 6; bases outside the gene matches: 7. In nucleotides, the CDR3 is TGTGCCAGTAGTGCCCGACAGGGGGGGGATGAAAAACTGTTTTTT. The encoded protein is CASSARQGGDEKLFF. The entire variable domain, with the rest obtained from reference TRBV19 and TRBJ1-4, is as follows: DGGITQSPKYLFRKEGQNVTLSCEQNLNHDAMYWYRQDPGQGLRLIYYSQIVNDFQKGDIAEGYSVSREKKESFPLTVTSAQKNPTAFYLCASSARQGGDEKLFFGSGTQLSVL.

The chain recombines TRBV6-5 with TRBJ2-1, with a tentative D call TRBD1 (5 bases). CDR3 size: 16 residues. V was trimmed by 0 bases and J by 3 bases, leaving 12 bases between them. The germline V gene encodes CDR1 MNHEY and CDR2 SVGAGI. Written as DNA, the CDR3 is TGTGCCAGCAGTTACTCGGGGCAGATAGACTACAATGAGCAGTTCTTC. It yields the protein CASSYSGQIDYNEQFF.

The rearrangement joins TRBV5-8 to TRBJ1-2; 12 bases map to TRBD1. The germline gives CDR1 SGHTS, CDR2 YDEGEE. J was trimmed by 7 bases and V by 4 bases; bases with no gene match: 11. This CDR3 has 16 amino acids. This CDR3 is CASSVPGQGARSGYTF. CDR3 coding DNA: TGTGCCAGCAGCGTACCGGGACAGGGGGCGCGATCTGGCTACACCTTC.

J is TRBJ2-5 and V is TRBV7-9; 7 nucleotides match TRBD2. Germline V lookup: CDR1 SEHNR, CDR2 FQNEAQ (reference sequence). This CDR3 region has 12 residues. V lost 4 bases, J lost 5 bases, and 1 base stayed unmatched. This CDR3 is CASSSGGETQYF. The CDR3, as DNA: TGTGCCAGCAGCTCCGGGGGGGAGACCCAGTACTTC.

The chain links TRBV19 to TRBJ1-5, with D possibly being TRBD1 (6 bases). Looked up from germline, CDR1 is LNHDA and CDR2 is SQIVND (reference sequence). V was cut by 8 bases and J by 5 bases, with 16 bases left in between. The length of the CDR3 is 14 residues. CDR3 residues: CASRRDMSYQPQHF. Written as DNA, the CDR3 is TGTGCCAGTCGACGGGACATGAGTTATCAGCCCCAGCATTTT.

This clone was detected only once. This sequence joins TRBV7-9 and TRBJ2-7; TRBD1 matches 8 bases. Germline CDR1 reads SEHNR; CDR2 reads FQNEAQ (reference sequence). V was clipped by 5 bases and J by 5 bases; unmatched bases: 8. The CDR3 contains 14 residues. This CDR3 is CASSQRQGMHEQYF. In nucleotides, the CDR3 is TGTGCCAGCAGCCAACGACAGGGGATGCACGAGCAGTACTTC.

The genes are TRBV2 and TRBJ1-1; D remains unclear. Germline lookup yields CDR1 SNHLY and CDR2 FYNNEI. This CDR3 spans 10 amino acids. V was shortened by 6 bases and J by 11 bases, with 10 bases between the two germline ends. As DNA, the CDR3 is TGTGCCAGCAGCGTCTCGGGGGCTTTCTTT. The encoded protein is CASSVSGAFF.

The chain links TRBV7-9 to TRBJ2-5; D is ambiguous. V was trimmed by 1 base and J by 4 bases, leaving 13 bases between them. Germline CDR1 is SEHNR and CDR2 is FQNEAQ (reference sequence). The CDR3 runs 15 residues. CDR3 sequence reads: CASSLGSQRRETQYF. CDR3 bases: TGTGCCAGCAGCTTAGGGTCCCAAAGGAGAGAGACCCAGTACTTC.

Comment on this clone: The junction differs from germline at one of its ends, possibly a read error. CDR3 in amino acids: CASSFRSTWGLDF. CDR3 DNA sequence: TGTGCCAGCAGCTTCAGGAGTACATGGGGACTGGATTTT. The rearrangement links TRBV28 to TRBJ2-3; D is perhaps TRBD2 (6 bases). The CDR3 runs 13 residues. Looked up from germline, CDR1 is MDHEN and CDR2 is SYDVKM.

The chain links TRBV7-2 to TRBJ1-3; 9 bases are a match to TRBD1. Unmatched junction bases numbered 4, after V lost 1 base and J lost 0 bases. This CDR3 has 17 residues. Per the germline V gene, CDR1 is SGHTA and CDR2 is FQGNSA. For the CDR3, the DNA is TGTGCCAGCAGCTTAGTTGGACAGGGGCTCTCTGGAAACACCATATATTTT. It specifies CASSLVGQGLSGNTIYF.

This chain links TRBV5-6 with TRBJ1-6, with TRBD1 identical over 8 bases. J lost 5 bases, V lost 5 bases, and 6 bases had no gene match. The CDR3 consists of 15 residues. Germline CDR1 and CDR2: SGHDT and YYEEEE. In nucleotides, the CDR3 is TGTGCCAGCAGTAAGACAGGGGTGGATAATTCACCCCTCCACTTT. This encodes CASSKTGVDNSPLHF.

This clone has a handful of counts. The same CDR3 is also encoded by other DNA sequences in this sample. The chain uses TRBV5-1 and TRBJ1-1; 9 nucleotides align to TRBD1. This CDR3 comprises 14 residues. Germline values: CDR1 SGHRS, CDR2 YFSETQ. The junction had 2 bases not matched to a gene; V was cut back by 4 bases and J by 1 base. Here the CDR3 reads CASSRGQGNTEAFF. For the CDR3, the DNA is TGCGCCAGCAGCCGGGGACAGGGGAACACTGAAGCTTTCTTT.

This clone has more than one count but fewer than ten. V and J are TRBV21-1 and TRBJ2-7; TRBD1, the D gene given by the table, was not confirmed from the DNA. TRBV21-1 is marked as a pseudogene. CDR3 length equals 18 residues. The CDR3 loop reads CASPNRPRDRGGPGWQYF. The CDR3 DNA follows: TGTGCCAGCCCTAACCGACCTCGGGACAGGGGGGGACCGGGGTGGCAGTACTTC.

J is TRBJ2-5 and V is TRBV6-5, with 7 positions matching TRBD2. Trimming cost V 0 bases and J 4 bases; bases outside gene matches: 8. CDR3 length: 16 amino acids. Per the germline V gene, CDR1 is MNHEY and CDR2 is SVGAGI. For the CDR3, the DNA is TGTGCCAGCAGTTACTCGGGAGGGCCCCATCGAGAGACCCAGTACTTC. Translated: CASSYSGGPHRETQYF.